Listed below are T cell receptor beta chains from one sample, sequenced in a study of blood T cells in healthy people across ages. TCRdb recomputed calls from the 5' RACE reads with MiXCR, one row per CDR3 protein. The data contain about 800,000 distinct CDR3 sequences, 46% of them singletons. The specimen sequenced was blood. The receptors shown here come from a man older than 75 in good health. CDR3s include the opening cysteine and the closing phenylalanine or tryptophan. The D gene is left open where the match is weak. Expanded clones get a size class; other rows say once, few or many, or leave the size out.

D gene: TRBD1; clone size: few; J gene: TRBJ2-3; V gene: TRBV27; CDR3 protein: CASSLRQGSGPDTQYF; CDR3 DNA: TGTGCCAGCAGTCTACGACAGGGATCGGGCCCAGATACGCAGTATTTT
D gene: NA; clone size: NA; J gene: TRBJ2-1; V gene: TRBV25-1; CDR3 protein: CASSELTGDYTYNEQFF; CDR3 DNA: TGTGCCAGCAGTGAATTAACCGGGGATTACACCTACAATGAGCAGTTCTTC
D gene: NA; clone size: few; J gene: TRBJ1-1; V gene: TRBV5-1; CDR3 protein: CASSFRSGRMNTEAFF; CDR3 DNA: TGCGCCAGCAGCTTCCGGAGCGGTCGAATGAACACTGAAGCTTTCTTT
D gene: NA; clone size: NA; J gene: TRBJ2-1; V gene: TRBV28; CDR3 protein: CASSTPGGCSYNEQFF; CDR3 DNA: TGTGCCAGCAGTACCCCCGGGGGATGCTCCTACAATGAGCAGTTCTTC
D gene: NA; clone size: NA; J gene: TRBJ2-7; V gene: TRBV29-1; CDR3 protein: CSVSGGGLGEQYF; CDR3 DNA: TGCAGCGTTTCAGGGGGGGGGCTCGGCGAGCAGTACTTC
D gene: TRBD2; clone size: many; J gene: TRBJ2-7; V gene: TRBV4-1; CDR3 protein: CASSQEGGRTYEQYF; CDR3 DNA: TGCGCCAGCAGCCAAGAGGGCGGGAGGACCTACGAGCAGTACTTC
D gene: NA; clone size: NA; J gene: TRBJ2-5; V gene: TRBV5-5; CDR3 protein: CASSLFNPETQYF; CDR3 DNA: TGTGCCAGCAGCTTGTTCAACCCAGAGACCCAGTACTTC
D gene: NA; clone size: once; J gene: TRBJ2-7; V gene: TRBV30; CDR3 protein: CAWNPGLSYEQYF; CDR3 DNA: TGTGCCTGGAATCCGGGACTTAGCTACGAGCAGTACTTC
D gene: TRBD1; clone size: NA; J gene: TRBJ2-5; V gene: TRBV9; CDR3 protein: CASSGQGHQETQYF; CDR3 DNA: TGTGCCAGCAGCGGACAGGGCCACCAAGAGACCCAGTACTTC
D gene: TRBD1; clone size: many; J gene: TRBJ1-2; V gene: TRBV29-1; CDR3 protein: CSDRTGGYGYTF; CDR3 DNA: TGCAGCGACAGGACAGGAGGCTATGGCTACACCTTC
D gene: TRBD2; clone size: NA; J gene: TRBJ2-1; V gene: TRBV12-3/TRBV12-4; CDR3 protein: CASSLTSGWDNEQFF; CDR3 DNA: TGTGCCAGCAGTTTGACTAGCGGGTGGGACAATGAGCAGTTCTTC
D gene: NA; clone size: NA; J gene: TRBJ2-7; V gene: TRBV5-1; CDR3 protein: CASSSQELLRQGLSYEQYF; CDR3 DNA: TGCGCCAGCAGCTCCCAAGAATTGTTACGGCAGGGACTCTCCTACGAGCAGTACTTC
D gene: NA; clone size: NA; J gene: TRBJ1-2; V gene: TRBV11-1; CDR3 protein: CASSSRGDGYTF; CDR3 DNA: TGTGCCAGCAGCTCGAGAGGGGATGGCTACACCTTC
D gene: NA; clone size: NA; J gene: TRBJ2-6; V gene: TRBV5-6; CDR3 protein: CASSRTVQVSGANVLTF; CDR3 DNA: TGTGCCAGCAGCAGAACGGTACAGGTCTCTGGGGCCAACGTCCTGACTTTC
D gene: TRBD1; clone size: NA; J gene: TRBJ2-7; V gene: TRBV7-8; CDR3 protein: CASSSDRNEQYF; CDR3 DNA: TGTGCCAGCAGCTCGGACAGGAACGAGCAGTACTTC
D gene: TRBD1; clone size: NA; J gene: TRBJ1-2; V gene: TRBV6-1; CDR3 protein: CASYGTGDTLYGYTF; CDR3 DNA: TGTGCCAGCTACGGGACAGGAGATACCCTCTATGGCTACACCTTC
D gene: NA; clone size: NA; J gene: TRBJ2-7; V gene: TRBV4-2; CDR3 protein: CASSQDWGPRSYEQYF; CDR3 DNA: TGTGCCAGCAGCCAAGATTGGGGGCCTCGCTCCTACGAGCAGTACTTC
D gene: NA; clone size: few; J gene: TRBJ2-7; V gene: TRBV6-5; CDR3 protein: CASRRDTSYEQYF; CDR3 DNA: TGTGCCAGCAGACGGGACACCTCCTACGAGCAGTACTTC
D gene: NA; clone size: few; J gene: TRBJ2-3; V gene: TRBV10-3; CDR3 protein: CAISGERFTDTQYF; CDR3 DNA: TGTGCCATCAGTGGGGAACGATTCACAGATACGCAGTATTTT
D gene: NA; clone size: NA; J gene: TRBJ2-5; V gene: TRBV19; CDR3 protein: CASKGGYQETQYF; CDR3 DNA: TGTGCCAGTAAGGGCGGGTACCAAGAGACCCAGTACTTC